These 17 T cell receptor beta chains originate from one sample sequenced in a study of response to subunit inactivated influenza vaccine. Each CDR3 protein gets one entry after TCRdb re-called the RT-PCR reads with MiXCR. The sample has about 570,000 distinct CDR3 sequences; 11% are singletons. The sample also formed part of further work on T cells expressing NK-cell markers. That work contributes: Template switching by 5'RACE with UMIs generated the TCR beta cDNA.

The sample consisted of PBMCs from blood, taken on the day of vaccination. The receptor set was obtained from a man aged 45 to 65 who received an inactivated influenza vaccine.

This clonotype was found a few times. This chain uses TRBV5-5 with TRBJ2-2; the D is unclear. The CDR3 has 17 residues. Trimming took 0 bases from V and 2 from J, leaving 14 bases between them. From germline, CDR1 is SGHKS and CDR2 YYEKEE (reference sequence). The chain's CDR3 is CASSLDTFTTNTGELFF. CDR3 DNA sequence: TGTGCCAGCAGCTTGGACACATTTACTACCAACACCGGGGAGCTGTTTTTT.

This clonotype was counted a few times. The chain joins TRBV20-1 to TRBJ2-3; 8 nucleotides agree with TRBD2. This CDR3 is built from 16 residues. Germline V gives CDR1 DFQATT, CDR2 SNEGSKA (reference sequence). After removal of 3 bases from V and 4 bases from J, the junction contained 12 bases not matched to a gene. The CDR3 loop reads CSARIPYSGKADTQYF. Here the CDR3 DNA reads TGCAGTGCTAGGATCCCCTATAGCGGGAAGGCAGATACGCAGTATTTT.

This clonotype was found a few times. CDR3 loop: CASSSGQSMEQFF. CDR3 sequence (DNA): TGTGCCAGCAGCTCGGGACAGTCTATGGAGCAGTTCTTC. This chain links TRBV6-1 with TRBJ2-1; 7 bases align to TRBD1. CDR1 and CDR2 (germline): MNHNS, SASEGT. The CDR3 has 13 amino acids. The V gene end was trimmed by 6 bases and the J gene end by 10 bases; junction bases not matched to a gene: 9.

The CDR3 coding sequence is TGCGCCAGCAGAGATGGACTGATTAATTCACCCCTCCACTTT. Its protein is CASRDGLINSPLHF. The chain combines TRBV5-1 with TRBJ1-6; D unresolved. Germline lookup yields CDR1 SGHRS and CDR2 YFSETQ. The germline V and J ends were trimmed by 5 bases and 6 bases, with 12 bases remaining between them. The CDR3 is 14 residues long. The complete variable domain, with remaining parts taken from reference TRBV5-1 and TRBJ1-6, reads KAGVTQTPRYLIKTRGQQVTLSCSPISGHRSVSWYQQTPGQGLQFLFEYFSETQRNKGNFPGRFSGRQFSNSRSEMNVSTLELGDSALYLCASRDGLINSPLHFGNGTRLTVT.

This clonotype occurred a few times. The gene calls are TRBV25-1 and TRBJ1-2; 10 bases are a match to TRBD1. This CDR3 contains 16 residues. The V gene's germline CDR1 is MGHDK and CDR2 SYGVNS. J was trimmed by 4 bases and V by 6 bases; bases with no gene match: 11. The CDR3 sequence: CASSSIRGQGTYGYTF. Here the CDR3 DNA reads TGTGCCAGCAGCTCTATCCGGGGACAGGGGACCTATGGCTACACCTTC.

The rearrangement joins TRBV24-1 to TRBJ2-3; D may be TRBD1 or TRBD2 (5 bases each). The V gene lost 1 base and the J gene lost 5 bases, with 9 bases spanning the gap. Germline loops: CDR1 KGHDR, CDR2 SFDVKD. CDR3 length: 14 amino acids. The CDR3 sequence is CATSDLGTIDTQYF. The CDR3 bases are TGTGCCACCAGTGATTTAGGGACGATAGATACGCAGTATTTT.

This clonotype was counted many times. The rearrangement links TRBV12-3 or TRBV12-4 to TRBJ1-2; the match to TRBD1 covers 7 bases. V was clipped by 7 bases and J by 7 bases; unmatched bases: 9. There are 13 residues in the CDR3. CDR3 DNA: TGTGCCAGCACTAACACAGGGGACGGTGGCTACACCTTC. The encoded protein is CASTNTGDGGYTF.

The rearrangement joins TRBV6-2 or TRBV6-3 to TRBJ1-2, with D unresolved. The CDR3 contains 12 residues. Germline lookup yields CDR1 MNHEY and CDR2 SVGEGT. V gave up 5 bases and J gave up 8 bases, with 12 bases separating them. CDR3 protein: CASSAAGGGYTF. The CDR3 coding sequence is TGTGCCAGCAGTGCGGCGGGCGGCGGCTACACCTTC.

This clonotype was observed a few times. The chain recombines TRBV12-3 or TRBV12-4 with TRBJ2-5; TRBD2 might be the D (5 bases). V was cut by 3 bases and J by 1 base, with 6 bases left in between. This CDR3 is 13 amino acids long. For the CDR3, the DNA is TGTGCCAGCAGTTTGACTACCCAAGAGACCCAGTACTTC. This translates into CASSLTTQETQYF.

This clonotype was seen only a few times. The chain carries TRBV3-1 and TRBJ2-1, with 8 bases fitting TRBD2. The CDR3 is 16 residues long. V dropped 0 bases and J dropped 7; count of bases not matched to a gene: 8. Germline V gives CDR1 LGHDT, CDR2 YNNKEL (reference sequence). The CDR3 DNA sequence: TGTGCCAGCAGCCAAGAGGGTAGCGGGATTACAAATGAGCAGTTCTTC. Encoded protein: CASSQEGSGITNEQFF.

The CDR3 nucleotides are TGTGCCAGCAGCCTCGGACTAGCGGGAGGGTTGACTGAGCAGTTCTTC. Its protein is CASSLGLAGGLTEQFF. The chain joins TRBV7-3 to TRBJ2-1, with 15 positions matching TRBD2. Germline trimming cut 5 bases from V and 9 bases from J; bases unmatched to any gene: 8. The CDR3 extends over 16 amino acids. Germline CDR1 SGHTA, CDR2 FQGTGA.

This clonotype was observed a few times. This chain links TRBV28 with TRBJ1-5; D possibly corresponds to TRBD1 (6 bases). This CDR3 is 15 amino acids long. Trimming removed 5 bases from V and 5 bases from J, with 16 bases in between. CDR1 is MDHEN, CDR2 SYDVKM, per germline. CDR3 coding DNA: TGTGCCAGCAGTCAGACAGGCCAAAGGGATCAGCCCCAGCATTTT. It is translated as CASSQTGQRDQPQHF.

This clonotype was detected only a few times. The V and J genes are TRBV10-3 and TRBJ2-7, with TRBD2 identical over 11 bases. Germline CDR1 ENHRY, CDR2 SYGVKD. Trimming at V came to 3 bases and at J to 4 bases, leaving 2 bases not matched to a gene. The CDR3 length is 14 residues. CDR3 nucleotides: TGTGCCATCAGTGATACTAGCGGGAGTTACGAGCAGTACTTC. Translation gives CAISDTSGSYEQYF.

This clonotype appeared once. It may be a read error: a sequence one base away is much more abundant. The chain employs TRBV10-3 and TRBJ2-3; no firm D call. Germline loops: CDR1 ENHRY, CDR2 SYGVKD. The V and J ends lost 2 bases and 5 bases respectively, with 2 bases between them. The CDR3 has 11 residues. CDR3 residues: CAISEQDTQYF. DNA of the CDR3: TGTGCCATCAGTGAGCAAGATACGCAGTATTTT.

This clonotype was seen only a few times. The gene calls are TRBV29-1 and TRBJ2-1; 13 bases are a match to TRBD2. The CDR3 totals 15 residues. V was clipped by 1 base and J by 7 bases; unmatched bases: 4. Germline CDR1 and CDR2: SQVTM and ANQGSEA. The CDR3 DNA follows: TGCAGCGTTGAAGGGACTAGCGGGAGTACGAATGAGCAGTTCTTC. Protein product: CSVEGTSGSTNEQFF.

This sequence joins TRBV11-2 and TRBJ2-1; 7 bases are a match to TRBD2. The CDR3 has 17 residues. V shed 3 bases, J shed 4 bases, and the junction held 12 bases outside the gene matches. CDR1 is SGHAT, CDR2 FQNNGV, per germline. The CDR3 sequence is CASSFRKSGGGYNEQFF. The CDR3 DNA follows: TGTGCCAGCAGCTTCCGAAAATCCGGGGGAGGGTACAATGAGCAGTTCTTC.

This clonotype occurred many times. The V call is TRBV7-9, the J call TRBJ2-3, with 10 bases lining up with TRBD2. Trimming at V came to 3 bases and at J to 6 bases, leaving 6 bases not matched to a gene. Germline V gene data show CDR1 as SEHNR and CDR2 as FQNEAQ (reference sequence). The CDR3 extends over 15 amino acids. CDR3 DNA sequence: TGTGCCAGCAGCTTCGGGCTAGCGGGAGTTGATACGCAGTATTTT. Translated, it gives CASSFGLAGVDTQYF.